This T cell receptor beta chain was captured in a study of T cell repertoires in cytomegalovirus infection. Study context: HLA-B-restricted CMV epitopes that are well studied were used alongside recently identified HLA-C-restricted ones. General observations from the study: HLA-C-restricted CMV-specific TCR beta clonotypes were dominant in the ex vivo response.

Worth noting for this clonotype: Its specificity is not known.

Germline V lookup: CDR1 MNHGY, CDR2 SAAAGT. Between the trimmed V and J ends, which lost 2 bases and 2 bases, there was a span of 3 bases. This CDR3 has 12 residues. TCRdb analysed the reads with MiXCR anew, one entry per CDR3 protein. The table shows about 920,000 distinct CDR3 sequences, with around 30% occurring only once. The clonotype comes from a human donor in good health (CMV status not recorded). Some clones in this sample may be carry-over from other donors' samples. The rearrangement links TRBV6-8 to TRBJ1-2; no firm D call. The sequencing used cultured CD8+ T cells from PBMCs, collected from culture after CMV antigen stimulation. The DNA of the CDR3 is TGTGCCAGCAGTTACGACAACTATGGCTACACCTTC. It translates to CASSYDNYGYTF.